The next 17 T cell receptor beta chains were all read from a single sample in a study of blood T cell repertoires in COVID-19. Generated by immunoSEQ multiplex PCR, the TCRdb table keeps only in-frame clones and is missing some. The table has about 170,000 clones, about four fifths seen once; the top ten hold roughly 1.9%. Input material: peripheral blood. Receptors originate from an elderly woman with acute or convalescent COVID-19.

V is TRBV27 and J is TRBJ2-3; no definite D call. The germline V and J ends were trimmed by 4 bases and 2 bases, with 4 bases remaining between them. This CDR3 is built from 12 residues. Germline values: CDR1 MNHEY, CDR2 SMNVEV (reference sequence). The CDR3 DNA sequence: TGTGCCAGCAGTTCCTACACAGATACGCAGTATTTT. Protein sequence: CASSSYTDTQYF.

The V gene is TRBV30, the J gene TRBJ1-5; TRBD1 might be the D (6 bases). The CDR3 spans 15 residues. Deletions cut 6 bases from V and 4 bases from J, with 19 bases between. Germline V gene sequence: CDR1 GTSNPN, CDR2 SVGIG (reference sequence). The CDR3 loop is CACTSGTLSNQPQHF. The CDR3 nucleotides read TGTGCCTGCACCTCCGGGACACTTTCTAATCAGCCCCAGCATTTT.

The chain carries TRBV28 and TRBJ2-1, with 8 bases fitting TRBD1. CDR1 and CDR2 from the germline V gene are MDHEN and SYDVKM. This CDR3 is built from 16 residues. The trim removed 1 base at V and 4 bases at J, leaving 6 bases unmatched. The CDR3 nucleotides are TGTGCCAGCAGTTTATTCGGACAGGGAAAATACAATGAGCAGTTCTTC. Amino acid sequence: CASSLFGQGKYNEQFF.

V is TRBV4-1 and J is TRBJ2-5, with a weak D call TRBD2 (6 bases). Germline CDR1 MGHRA, CDR2 YSYEKL. Trimming removed 3 bases at V and 4 bases at J, with 15 bases between. The CDR3 is 15 amino acids. Here the CDR3 reads CASSQGRTNRETQYF. CDR3 bases: TGCGCCAGCAGCCAGGGAAGGACTAATCGAGAGACCCAGTACTTC.

The J gene is TRBJ1-1, the V gene TRBV7-2; the match to TRBD1 covers 7 bases. Trimming cost V 2 bases and J 4 bases; bases outside gene matches: 1. Germline V gene lookup returns CDR1 SGHTA and CDR2 FQGNSA. The CDR3 is 13 residues long. The chain's CDR3 is CASSLNRGTEAFF. CDR3 nucleotides: TGTGCCAGCAGCTTAAACAGGGGCACTGAAGCTTTCTTT.

CDR3 amino acids: CASSPQGQGVPYEQYF. CDR3 DNA: TGTGCCAGCAGCCCCCAGGGACAGGGAGTTCCCTACGAGCAGTACTTC. The chain joins TRBV7-2 to TRBJ2-7; 9 nucleotides align to TRBD1. The CDR3 consists of 16 residues. The V and J ends lost 5 bases and 2 bases, in that order; junction bases with no gene match: 10. Germline lookup yields CDR1 SGHTA and CDR2 FQGNSA. Variable domain in full (rest from reference TRBV7-2 and TRBJ2-7): GAGVSQSPSNKVTEKGKDVELRCDPISGHTALYWYRQSLGQGLEFLIYFQGNSAPDKSGLPSDRFSAERTGGSVSTLTIQRTQQEDSAVYLCASSPQGQGVPYEQYFGPGTRLTVT.

CDR3 loop: CASRGGQGGRQSPLHF. For the CDR3, the DNA is TGTGCCAGCCGGGGGGGACAGGGGGGTCGGCAATCACCCCTCCACTTT. The genes are TRBV27 and TRBJ1-6; 11 nucleotides line up with TRBD1. After removal of 8 bases from V and 10 bases from J, the junction contained 13 bases not matched to a gene. Germline lookup yields CDR1 MNHEY and CDR2 SMNVEV (reference sequence). This CDR3 spans 16 amino acids.

V gene TRBV7-2 combines with J gene TRBJ1-1, with 12 bases that match TRBD1. Trimming removed 5 bases from V and 7 bases from J; junction bases left unmatched: 11. Germline V gene lookup returns CDR1 SGHTA and CDR2 FQGNSA. There are 16 residues in the CDR3. The CDR3 here is CASSGVGTGGWDEAFF. The CDR3 nucleotides are TGTGCCAGCAGCGGAGTAGGGACAGGGGGCTGGGATGAAGCTTTCTTT.

The chain carries TRBV7-2 and TRBJ2-5, with 11 bases matching TRBD1. The CDR3 length is 14 residues. Per germline, CDR1 SGHTA and CDR2 FQGNSA. The trim removed 5 bases at V and 5 bases at J, leaving 4 bases unmatched. The CDR3 loop reads CASSRGTGGETQYF. CDR3 coding DNA: TGTGCCAGCAGCCGGGGGACAGGGGGTGAGACCCAGTACTTC.

The chain carries TRBV7-9 and TRBJ2-3; TRBD2 matches at 7 bases. Germline CDR1 and CDR2: SEHNR and FQNEAQ (reference sequence). V shed 7 bases and J 3 bases; nucleotides not matched to a gene: 13. This CDR3 has 16 residues. The CDR3 DNA is TGTGCCAGCAATAAGTGGGGGGGAGTGGAGACAGATACGCAGTATTTT. Translating gives CASNKWGGVETDTQYF.

This clone was recorded a few times. The V gene is TRBV19, the J gene TRBJ2-7, with TRBD2 matching over 8 bases. Trimming at V came to 3 bases and at J to 7 bases, leaving 11 bases not matched to a gene. The CDR3 sequence is 15 residues long. The germline CDR1 and CDR2 sequences are LNHDA and SQIVND (reference sequence). This chain's CDR3 is CASSIWLAGSGEQYF. The DNA for the CDR3 is TGTGCCAGTAGTATTTGGCTAGCGGGCTCGGGGGAGCAGTACTTC.

The chain combines TRBV3-1 (or the pseudogene TRBV3-2) with TRBJ2-7; D is unclear. The V end lost 0 bases, the J end lost 12 bases, and 15 bases lay between the germline ends. Germline assignment: CDR1 LGHDT and CDR2 YNNKEL (reference sequence). The CDR3 covers 13 residues. For the CDR3, the DNA is TGTGCCAGCAGCCAAGATCCCTCCTCGGTAGTGTACTTC. Protein sequence: CASSQDPSSVVYF.

The rearrangement joins TRBV19 to TRBJ1-6; 11 bases are shared with TRBD1. Losses at the gene ends were 4 bases for V and 9 bases for J; bases not matched to a gene: 2. Germline values: CDR1 LNHDA, CDR2 SQIVND (reference sequence). The CDR3 has 14 amino acids. The CDR3: CASSNGQGASPLHF. In DNA, the CDR3 is TGTGCCAGTAGTAACGGACAGGGGGCTTCACCCCTCCACTTT.

V is TRBV10-3 and J is TRBJ2-7; 10 bases agree with TRBD1. In germline, CDR1 is ENHRY, CDR2 SYGVKD. V lost 10 bases to trimming and J lost 3 bases; unmatched junction nucleotides: 6. The CDR3 totals 13 residues. This CDR3 is CATWDRGVYEQYF. The CDR3 nucleotides read TGTGCCACCTGGGACAGGGGAGTCTACGAGCAGTACTTC.

This clone was detected only once. The chain links TRBV11-2 to TRBJ2-3; the D gene is possibly TRBD2 (5 bases). The CDR3 is made up of 14 amino acids. The V gene lost 4 bases and the J gene lost 1 base, with 9 bases spanning the gap. CDR1 SGHAT and CDR2 FQNNGV come from the germline V gene. The CDR3 protein is CASSSLRGTDTQYF. The CDR3 coding sequence is TGTGCCAGCAGCTCCCTGCGGGGCACAGATACGCAGTATTTT.

V gene TRBV29-1 combines with J gene TRBJ2-2; TRBD2 matches at 8 bases. Germline CDR1 SQVTM, CDR2 ANQGSEA. The CDR3 extends over 17 amino acids. The CDR3 nucleotides read TGCTGTTGGTACCCAACACGCCGGGGGGGAGTAACCGGGGAGCTGTTTTTT. It specifies CCWYPTRRGGVTGELFF.

This sequence joins TRBV7-6 and TRBJ2-7; possible D gene TRBD1, 5 bases. Between the trimmed V and J ends, which lost 0 bases and 6 bases, there was a span of 18 bases. The CDR3 loop spans 16 amino acids. Germline V gives CDR1 SGHVS, CDR2 FNYEAQ. CDR3: CASSLAWTGRDAEQYF. The CDR3 bases are TGTGCCAGCAGCTTAGCGTGGACGGGCAGGGATGCCGAGCAGTACTTC. Together with reference TRBV7-6 and TRBJ2-7, the CDR3 gives the full variable domain: GAGVSQSPRYKVTKRGQDVALRCDPISGHVSLYWYRQALGQGPEFLTYFNYEAQQDKSGLPNDRFSAERPEGSISTLTIQRTEQRDSAMYRCASSLAWTGRDAEQYFGPGTRLTVT.